One and the same sample provided the 5 T cell receptor beta chains below, sequenced in a study of T cells in Graves' hyperthyroidism and ophthalmopathy. Authors of the study amplified TCR beta CDR3 regions from RNA transcripts. HTBI primers were the set used in a first-round RT-PCR of the TCR CDR3. TCRdb reprocessed the multiplex PCR reads with MiXCR, giving one entry per CDR3 protein. The repertoire holds about 280,000 distinct CDR3 sequences, with less than 30% as singletons. Sequencing used blood. These receptor sequences come from a man aged 35-49 years with Graves' hyperthyroidism that later progressed to Graves' ophthalmopathy.

The chain joins TRBV11-1 to TRBJ2-7; 7 nucleotides align to TRBD1. Trimming took 4 bases from V and 2 from J; bases not matched to a gene: 8. The V gene's germline CDR1 is SGHAT and CDR2 FQDESV (reference sequence). The CDR3 contains 15 residues. DNA for the CDR3: TGTGCCAGCAGCTCCCGACAGGGACCTCCCTACGAGCAGTACTTC. Its translation is CASSSRQGPPYEQYF.

The sample holds many counts of this clonotype. The rearrangement links TRBV29-1 to TRBJ2-2; D is undetermined. The germline CDR1 and CDR2 sequences are SQVTM and ANQGSEA. CDR3 length: 13 residues. The V end was cut by 5 bases, the J end by 2 bases, with 9 bases between. Here the CDR3 reads CSVTLTNTGELFF. CDR3 coding DNA: TGCAGCGTTACCCTCACTAACACCGGGGAGCTGTTTTTT.

The table lists this clonotype with many counts. This chain connects TRBV12-5 to TRBJ2-2; D ambiguous. V was pared by 1 base and J by 6 bases, with 9 bases between. The V gene's germline CDR1 is LGHNT and CDR2 FRNRAP. The CDR3 spans 14 residues. CDR3 nucleotides: TGTGCTAGTGGTTTGGGCACAGTCCCCGGGGAGCTGTTTTTT. This encodes CASGLGTVPGELFF.

This clonotype was observed at least ten times. A read error may be the cause here, since a much bigger clone is one base away. The chain recombines TRBV6-5 with TRBJ2-4; D is unclear. This CDR3 spans 13 amino acids. The V gene lost 2 bases and the J gene lost 9 bases, with 11 bases spanning the gap. Per germline, CDR1 MNHEY and CDR2 SVGAGI. CDR3 in DNA: TGTGCCAGCAGTTACGGGCCCCATGGCATTCAGTACTTC. It specifies CASSYGPHGIQYF.

This clonotype was observed a handful of times. The chain joins TRBV20-1 to TRBJ1-1, with a possible D match to TRBD1 (6 bases). V gave up 4 bases and J gave up 3 bases, with 9 bases separating them. The CDR3 totals 12 residues. Germline CDR1 and CDR2: DFQATT and SNEGSKA (reference sequence). CDR3 bases: TGCAGTGCTACTGGGGGGCACACTGAAGCTTTCTTT. This codes for CSATGGHTEAFF.